The rows below give T cell receptor beta chains drawn from one sample of a study of T cell responses to AZD1222 COVID-19 vaccine. TCRdb keeps only in-frame clones here, not all; method: immunoSEQ multiplex PCR. The sample holds tens of thousands of clones, approximately 87% seen once. The specimen comprised peripheral blood, sampled on day 0 of AZD1222 vaccination. Receptor source: an adult in good health. The CDR3 runs from the conserved cysteine through the conserved F or W.

>11|TRBV28
CASTTGNTIYF
>14|TRBV6-5
CASSSFGSGSEQYF
>14|TRBV19
CASSIGRENTEAFF
>11|TRBV27
CASSLYNEQFF
>14|TRBV29-1
CSVSGQGSSYEQYF
>15|TRBV28
CASRAQGLSKNGYTF
>14|TRBV5-4
CASSSDRGRTEAFF
>14|TRBV11-2
CASSLVIVGDTQYF
>15|TRBV4-1
CASSQTSLSYNEQFF
>15|TRBV7-2
CASSPREHNNEKLFF
>15|TRBV19
CASSPRTGASYEQYF
>12|TRBV9
CASSVGGRSPAF
>14|TRBV27
CASSLYPVTYGYTF
>14|TRBV7-2
CASSRDGQGYEQYF
>18|TRBV7-8
CASSLDGASVRGNQPQHF
>15|TRBV2
CASSEVFGTDYGYTF
>17|TRBV7-8
CASSLYQGFSGANVLTF
>13|TRBV12-3/TRBV12-4
CASSPGPSSEQYF
>12|TRBV10-3
CAISEQNYGYTF
>14|TRBV5-8
CASSLGEVNTEAFF
>14|TRBV28
CASSRTGGGPNYTF
>16|TRBV28
CASRTPGQGLFQPQHF
>15|TRBV5-1
CASSPVGLQGETQYF
>15|TRBV9
CASSTDRTSNEKLFF
>13|TRBV11-1
CASSSGQGETQYF
>13|TRBV2
CASSAGPTGPQHF
>15|TRBV7-8
CASSLARGGYTEAFF
>15|TRBV6-5
CASTEGDSSYNEQFF
>13|TRBV18
CASSNQQGSEQYF
>15|TRBV6-5
CASTPLESLNTEAFF
>15|TRBV2
CASSSLAGGPYEQYF
>17|TRBV19
CASSPRIKGNRNQPQHF
>13|TRBV28
CASSLGTGYGYTF
>13|TRBV27
CASSLTRGYEQYF
>13|TRBV7-3
CASSSRLADTQYF
>14|TRBV6-2/TRBV6-3
CASSYGQRGQPQHF
>14|TRBV19
CASSMDRSNYGYTF
>13|TRBV19
CARPTGYPDTQYF